The T cell receptor beta chain described here comes from a study of human T cells and chemical hapten exposure. Whole-study context: In the sensitization step, 2% DPC was placed on about 2 cm by about 2 cm of upper inner arm skin. Study results and caveats: The number of TCRs over 1 in 1000 frequency stayed unchanged after DPC.

This clonotype was counted at least ten times. The antigen remains unidentified. Germline CDR1 reads ENHRY; CDR2 reads SYGVKD. CDR3 length: 16 residues. Trimming cost V 8 bases and J 1 base; bases outside gene matches: 9. Time point defined: patch test 1, 2 weeks after DPC sensitization. As to treatment: therapeutic diphenylcyclopropenone sensitization with weekly scalp DPC. Unfractionated whole blood yielded total RNA. TCRdb redid the calling of the RACE reads with MiXCR, one entry per CDR3 protein. The sample consists of about 100,000 distinct CDR3 sequences, 9.5% to 11% of them appearing once. The TCR sequence derives from a middle-aged woman with alopecia areata. Some clones in this sample may be carry-over from other donors' samples. This rearrangement joins TRBV10-3 to TRBJ2-3; 10 bases are a match to TRBD1. The sample consisted of whole blood, taken in connection with sensitization to the hapten diphenylcyclopropenone (DPC). The CDR3 protein is CAISAAGTGGTDTQYF. The CDR3 DNA is TGTGCCATCTCTGCCGCTGGGACAGGGGGCACAGATACGCAGTATTTT.